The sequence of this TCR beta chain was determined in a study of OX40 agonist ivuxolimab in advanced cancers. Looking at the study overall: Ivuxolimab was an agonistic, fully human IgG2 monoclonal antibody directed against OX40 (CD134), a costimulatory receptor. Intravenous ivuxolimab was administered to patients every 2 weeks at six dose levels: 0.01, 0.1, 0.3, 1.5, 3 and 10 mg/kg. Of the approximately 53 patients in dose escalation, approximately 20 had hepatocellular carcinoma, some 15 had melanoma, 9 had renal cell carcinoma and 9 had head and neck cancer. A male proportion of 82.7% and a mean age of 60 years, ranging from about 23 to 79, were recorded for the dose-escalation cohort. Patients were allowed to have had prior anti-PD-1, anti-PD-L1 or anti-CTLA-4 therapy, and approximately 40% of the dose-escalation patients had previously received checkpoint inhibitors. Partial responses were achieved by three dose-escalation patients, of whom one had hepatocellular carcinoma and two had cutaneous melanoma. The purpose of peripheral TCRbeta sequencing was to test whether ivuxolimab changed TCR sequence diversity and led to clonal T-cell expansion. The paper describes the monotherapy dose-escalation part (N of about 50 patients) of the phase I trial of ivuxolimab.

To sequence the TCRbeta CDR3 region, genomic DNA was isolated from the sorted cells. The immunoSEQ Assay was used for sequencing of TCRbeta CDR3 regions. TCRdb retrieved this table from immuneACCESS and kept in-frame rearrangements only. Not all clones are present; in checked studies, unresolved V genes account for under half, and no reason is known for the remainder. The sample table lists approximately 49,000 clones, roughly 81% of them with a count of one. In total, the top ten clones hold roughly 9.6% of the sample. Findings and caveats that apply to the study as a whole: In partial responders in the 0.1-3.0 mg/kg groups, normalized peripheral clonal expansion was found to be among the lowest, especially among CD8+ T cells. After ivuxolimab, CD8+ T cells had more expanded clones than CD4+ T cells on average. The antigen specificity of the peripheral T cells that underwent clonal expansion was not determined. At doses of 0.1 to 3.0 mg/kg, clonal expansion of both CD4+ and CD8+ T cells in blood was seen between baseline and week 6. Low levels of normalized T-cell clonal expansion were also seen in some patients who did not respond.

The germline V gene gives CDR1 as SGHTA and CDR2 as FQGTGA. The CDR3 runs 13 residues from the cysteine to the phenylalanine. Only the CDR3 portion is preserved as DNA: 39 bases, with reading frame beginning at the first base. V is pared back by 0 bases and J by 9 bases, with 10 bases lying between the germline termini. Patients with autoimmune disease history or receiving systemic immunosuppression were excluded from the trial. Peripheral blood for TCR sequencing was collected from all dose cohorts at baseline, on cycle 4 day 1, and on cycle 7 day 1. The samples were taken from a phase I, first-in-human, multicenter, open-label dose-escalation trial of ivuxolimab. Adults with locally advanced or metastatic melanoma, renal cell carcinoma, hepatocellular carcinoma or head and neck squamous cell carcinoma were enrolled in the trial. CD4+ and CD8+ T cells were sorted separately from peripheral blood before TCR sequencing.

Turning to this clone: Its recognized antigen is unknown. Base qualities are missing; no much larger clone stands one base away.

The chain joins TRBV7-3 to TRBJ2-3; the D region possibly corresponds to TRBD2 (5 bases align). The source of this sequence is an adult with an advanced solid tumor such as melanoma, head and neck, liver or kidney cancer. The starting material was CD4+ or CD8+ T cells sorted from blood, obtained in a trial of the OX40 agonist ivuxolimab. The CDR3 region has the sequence CASSLTREQTQYF. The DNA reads TGTGCCAGCAGCTTAACGAGGGAACAAACGCAGTATTTT.